This is a list of T cell receptor beta chains from one sample in a study of blood T cell repertoires in COVID-19. Assay used: immunoSEQ multiplex PCR; TCRdb lists only in-frame clones, some missing. This table holds 150,000 or so clones, under 90% found once. The sequenced sample was PBMCs or T cells enriched from blood (not recorded which). Receptors were obtained from a man in his sixties who had recovered from COVID-19. CDR3s include the opening cysteine and the closing phenylalanine or tryptophan. A D gene is named only where the DNA matches it firmly. Rows may omit the clone size; those that give it use once, few, many or a size class.

clone_size: -
d_call: TRBD1
j_call: TRBJ1-2
v_call: TRBV29-1
cdr3_nt: TGCAGCGTTGAAGATCTGCGAGACAGGGGGCTTGGCTACACCTTC
cdr3_aa: CSVEDLRDRGLGYTF

clone_size: -
d_call: TRBD2
j_call: TRBJ2-1
v_call: TRBV27
cdr3_nt: TGTGCCAGCACCCAGACTAGCGGGAGAGGCAATGAGCAGTTCTTC
cdr3_aa: CASTQTSGRGNEQFF

clone_size: few
d_call: TRBD2
j_call: TRBJ2-7
v_call: TRBV5-1
cdr3_nt: TGCGCCAGCAGCTGGACTAGCGGGAGCGGGTCCTACGAGCAGTACTTC
cdr3_aa: CASSWTSGSGSYEQYF

clone_size: once
d_call: TRBD2
j_call: TRBJ2-3
v_call: TRBV6-5
cdr3_nt: TGTGCCAGCAAAGGACTAGTTAGCACAGATACGCAGTATTTT
cdr3_aa: CASKGLVSTDTQYF

clone_size: -
d_call: -
j_call: TRBJ2-7
v_call: TRBV6-5
cdr3_nt: TGTGCCAGCGGCGCAGGGATCTACGAGCAGTACTTC
cdr3_aa: CASGAGIYEQYF

clone_size: -
d_call: -
j_call: TRBJ2-3
v_call: TRBV11-3
cdr3_nt: TGTGCCAGCAGCTCCCAGGAGGCCGGTACGCAGTATTTT
cdr3_aa: CASSSQEAGTQYF

clone_size: -
d_call: -
j_call: TRBJ2-1
v_call: TRBV15
cdr3_nt: TGTGCCACCAGCAGAGAGCCAGGCTCCTACAATGAGCAGTTCTTC
cdr3_aa: CATSREPGSYNEQFF

clone_size: -
d_call: -
j_call: TRBJ1-2
v_call: TRBV28
cdr3_nt: TGTGCCAGCAGCCAAACAGTGGACTATGGCTACACCTTC
cdr3_aa: CASSQTVDYGYTF

clone_size: -
d_call: -
j_call: TRBJ1-4
v_call: TRBV2
cdr3_nt: TGTGCCAGCAGTTCAGATCTTAATGAAAAACTGTTTTTT
cdr3_aa: CASSSDLNEKLFF

clone_size: -
d_call: TRBD1
j_call: TRBJ1-4
v_call: TRBV5-4
cdr3_nt: TGTGCCAGCAGCTGGGGACAGGGAGGTGAAAAACTGTTTTTT
cdr3_aa: CASSWGQGGEKLFF

clone_size: -
d_call: -
j_call: TRBJ1-4
v_call: TRBV7-8
cdr3_nt: TGTGCCAGCAGCTTTGGATCCGGGACTAATGAAAAACTGTTTTTT
cdr3_aa: CASSFGSGTNEKLFF

clone_size: -
d_call: TRBD2
j_call: TRBJ2-1
v_call: TRBV19
cdr3_nt: TGTGCCAGTAGTGTCGGGACTAGCGATGAGCAGTTCTTC
cdr3_aa: CASSVGTSDEQFF

clone_size: -
d_call: TRBD2
j_call: TRBJ2-7
v_call: TRBV5-4
cdr3_nt: TGTGCCAGCAGCTTCCGGGGGGGCCTATACGAGCAGTACTTC
cdr3_aa: CASSFRGGLYEQYF

clone_size: -
d_call: -
j_call: TRBJ2-5
v_call: TRBV3-1/TRBV3-2
cdr3_nt: TGTGCCAGCAGCCAGGAGGCGGGCCACAAGTCGGGGACCCAGTACTTC
cdr3_aa: CASSQEAGHKSGTQYF

clone_size: -
d_call: TRBD1
j_call: TRBJ1-5
v_call: TRBV5-1
cdr3_nt: TGCGCCAGCAGCTCGGATACAGGGGGCAATCAGCCCCAGCATTTT
cdr3_aa: CASSSDTGGNQPQHF

clone_size: -
d_call: TRBD1
j_call: TRBJ1-3
v_call: TRBV5-6
cdr3_nt: TGTGCCAGCAGCTTGGCCGGACAGGGGACAAACACCATATATTTT
cdr3_aa: CASSLAGQGTNTIYF

clone_size: -
d_call: -
j_call: TRBJ2-7
v_call: TRBV7-2
cdr3_nt: TGTGCCAGCAGCTGGGAACAGGCCTACGAGCAGTACTTC
cdr3_aa: CASSWEQAYEQYF

clone_size: -
d_call: TRBD2
j_call: TRBJ2-1
v_call: TRBV3-1/TRBV3-2
cdr3_nt: TGTGCCAGCAGCCAAGGTAGCGGGGTCTTTAGTGAGCAGTTCTTC
cdr3_aa: CASSQGSGVFSEQFF

clone_size: -
d_call: -
j_call: TRBJ1-5
v_call: TRBV6-5
cdr3_nt: TGTGCCAGTCACAGCGGACAGTCCAGTCAGCCCCAGCATTTT
cdr3_aa: CASHSGQSSQPQHF

clone_size: -
d_call: -
j_call: TRBJ2-5
v_call: TRBV2
cdr3_nt: TGTGCCAGCAGTGAAGGTCAGCGGGAGACCCAGTACTTC
cdr3_aa: CASSEGQRETQYF

clone_size: -
d_call: -
j_call: TRBJ1-2
v_call: TRBV4-2
cdr3_nt: TGTGCCAGCAGCCAAGAGGAATCGGGTAACTATGGCTACACCTTC
cdr3_aa: CASSQEESGNYGYTF

clone_size: -
d_call: TRBD2
j_call: TRBJ2-3
v_call: TRBV9
cdr3_nt: TGTGCCAGCAGCGTAACCGCGGGAGAATTCACAGATACGCAGTATTTT
cdr3_aa: CASSVTAGEFTDTQYF

clone_size: few
d_call: TRBD2
j_call: TRBJ2-3
v_call: TRBV28
cdr3_nt: TGTGCCAGCAGTTCGGGGACTAGCGGGGGGACTAGCACAGATACGCAGTATTTT
cdr3_aa: CASSSGTSGGTSTDTQYF

clone_size: -
d_call: -
j_call: TRBJ2-5
v_call: TRBV6-5
cdr3_nt: TGTGCCAGCAGGTACACTATGGCCCAGTACTTC
cdr3_aa: CASRYTMAQYF

clone_size: -
d_call: -
j_call: TRBJ2-1
v_call: TRBV28
cdr3_nt: TGTGCCAGCAGTTTCTTCCAGGAATACAATGAGCAGTTCTTC
cdr3_aa: CASSFFQEYNEQFF

clone_size: -
d_call: -
j_call: TRBJ1-1
v_call: TRBV5-1
cdr3_nt: TGCGCCAGCAGCGGAGGGAGCATTTTGAACACTGAAGCTTTCTTT
cdr3_aa: CASSGGSILNTEAFF

clone_size: -
d_call: TRBD1
j_call: TRBJ1-1
v_call: TRBV7-3
cdr3_nt: TGTGCCAGCAGCCGACCCGGACAGGGGGAAGCTTTCTTT
cdr3_aa: CASSRPGQGEAFF

clone_size: -
d_call: TRBD1
j_call: TRBJ1-5
v_call: TRBV19
cdr3_nt: TGTGCCAGTAGTAGCAGACCGGGACAGGGGGACCAGCCCCAGCATTTT
cdr3_aa: CASSSRPGQGDQPQHF

clone_size: -
d_call: TRBD1
j_call: TRBJ1-1
v_call: TRBV27
cdr3_nt: TGTGCCAGCAGCGTGGGACAGGGCCCTGGGAACACTGAAGCTTTCTTT
cdr3_aa: CASSVGQGPGNTEAFF

clone_size: -
d_call: -
j_call: TRBJ2-1
v_call: TRBV19
cdr3_nt: TGTGCCAGTAGTATCCTAGCCGGCAATGAGCAGTTCTTC
cdr3_aa: CASSILAGNEQFF

clone_size: -
d_call: TRBD2
j_call: TRBJ2-5
v_call: TRBV5-4
cdr3_nt: TGTGCCAGCAGCCATAGCGGGGGGGATGGGAAGACCCAGTACTTC
cdr3_aa: CASSHSGGDGKTQYF

clone_size: -
d_call: TRBD1
j_call: TRBJ1-1
v_call: TRBV6-5
cdr3_nt: TGTGCCAGCAGTATCAGGGCAGGGGGCGGCACTGAAGCTTTCTTT
cdr3_aa: CASSIRAGGGTEAFF

clone_size: -
d_call: -
j_call: TRBJ1-1
v_call: TRBV15
cdr3_nt: TGTGCCACCAGCAGAGTATTGAGGGACACTGAAGCTTTCTTT
cdr3_aa: CATSRVLRDTEAFF

clone_size: -
d_call: -
j_call: TRBJ2-3
v_call: TRBV14
cdr3_nt: TGTGCCAGCAGCCAGGCTGCAGATACGCAGTATTTT
cdr3_aa: CASSQAADTQYF

clone_size: -
d_call: -
j_call: TRBJ1-1
v_call: TRBV29-1
cdr3_nt: TGCAGCGTTGGTTATGGGCAGGGGTTTGGGACTGAAGCTTTCTTT
cdr3_aa: CSVGYGQGFGTEAFF

clone_size: -
d_call: TRBD2
j_call: TRBJ2-3
v_call: TRBV28
cdr3_nt: TGTGCCAGCAGAGAGCGGGGGGCGATCACAGATACGCAGTATTTT
cdr3_aa: CASRERGAITDTQYF

clone_size: -
d_call: TRBD2
j_call: TRBJ2-5
v_call: TRBV11-3
cdr3_nt: TGTGCCAGCAGCACGGGACTAGCGGAAGAGACCCAGTACTTC
cdr3_aa: CASSTGLAEETQYF

clone_size: -
d_call: TRBD1
j_call: TRBJ1-4
v_call: TRBV7-2
cdr3_nt: TGTGCCAGCAGCGAACAGGGGCGGGTAACTAATGAAAAACTGTTTTTT
cdr3_aa: CASSEQGRVTNEKLFF

clone_size: -
d_call: -
j_call: TRBJ1-5
v_call: TRBV5-4
cdr3_nt: TGTGCCAGCAGCTTCTACAGGGATTATAGCAATCAGCCCCAGCATTTT
cdr3_aa: CASSFYRDYSNQPQHF

clone_size: once
d_call: TRBD1
j_call: TRBJ2-7
v_call: TRBV7-2
cdr3_nt: TGTGCCAGCAGCCAGGGACAGGGAAAGACCTACGAGCAGTACTTC
cdr3_aa: CASSQGQGKTYEQYF

clone_size: -
d_call: -
j_call: TRBJ1-2
v_call: TRBV5-1
cdr3_nt: TGCGCCAGCAGCCCCCCGGGATATAACTATGGCTACACCTTC
cdr3_aa: CASSPPGYNYGYTF

clone_size: few
d_call: -
j_call: TRBJ2-7
v_call: TRBV9
cdr3_nt: TGTGCCAGCAGCCTCTCCTCCCTCTCCTACGAGCAGTACTTC
cdr3_aa: CASSLSSLSYEQYF

clone_size: -
d_call: -
j_call: TRBJ2-2
v_call: TRBV9
cdr3_nt: TGTGCCAGCAGCCTAATTGATGGGGGCGCGAACACCGGGGAGCTGTTTTTT
cdr3_aa: CASSLIDGGANTGELFF

clone_size: -
d_call: -
j_call: TRBJ2-7
v_call: TRBV28
cdr3_nt: TGTGCCAGCGGACCCGCGGGGTTAACCTACGAGCAGTACTTC
cdr3_aa: CASGPAGLTYEQYF

clone_size: -
d_call: -
j_call: TRBJ2-7
v_call: TRBV7-9
cdr3_nt: TGTGCCAGCAGCTCTACGTACGAGCAGTACTTC
cdr3_aa: CASSSTYEQYF

clone_size: -
d_call: -
j_call: TRBJ1-1
v_call: TRBV28
cdr3_nt: TGTGCCAGCAGTTCGGTTATGAACACTGAAGCTTTCTTT
cdr3_aa: CASSSVMNTEAFF

clone_size: once
d_call: TRBD1
j_call: TRBJ2-7
v_call: TRBV7-2
cdr3_nt: TGTGCCAGCAGCCCAAGACAGGGAGTAACCTACGAGCAGTACTTC
cdr3_aa: CASSPRQGVTYEQYF

clone_size: -
d_call: -
j_call: TRBJ1-4
v_call: TRBV19
cdr3_nt: TGTGCCAGTAACTTTGGAGGTGGGACTAATGAAAAACTGTTTTTT
cdr3_aa: CASNFGGGTNEKLFF

clone_size: few
d_call: -
j_call: TRBJ2-7
v_call: TRBV11-2
cdr3_nt: TGTGCCAGCAGCTCGGCGCTAGAGAGGGACTTCTACGAGCAGTACTTC
cdr3_aa: CASSSALERDFYEQYF